The 10 T cell receptor beta chains below come from one sample, sequenced in a study of blood T cell repertoires in COVID-19. The table came from immunoSEQ multiplex PCR; TCRdb's copy has only in-frame clones and leaves some out. In the table there are 200,000 to 250,000 clones, roughly nine tenths of which are singletons. What was sequenced was peripheral blood. The receptor source for this set is a woman aged 18-29 years who had recovered from COVID-19.

This clone occurred a few times. CDR3 region: CASSQFMRDTEAFF. The CDR3 DNA reads TGCGCCAGCAGCCAATTTATGAGGGACACTGAAGCTTTCTTT. The J gene is TRBJ1-1, the V gene TRBV4-1; D gene ambiguous. V gave up 2 bases and J gave up 3 bases, with 10 bases separating them. This CDR3 spans 14 amino acids. Germline loops: CDR1 MGHRA, CDR2 YSYEKL.

The genes are TRBV5-1 and TRBJ1-3; D remains ambiguous. The germline V gene encodes CDR1 SGHRS and CDR2 YFSETQ. Trimming stripped 4 bases from V and 0 bases from J, with 8 bases between. This CDR3 contains 14 residues. CDR3: CASSAEVSGNTIYF. Here the CDR3 DNA reads TGCGCCAGCAGCGCGGAGGTCTCTGGAAACACCATATATTTT.

The V gene is TRBV19, the J gene TRBJ1-1, with D perhaps TRBD1 (5 bases). CDR1 LNHDA and CDR2 SQIVND come from the germline V gene (reference sequence). The CDR3 consists of 13 residues. Deletions cut 6 bases from V and 3 bases from J, with 11 bases between. The CDR3 loop reads CASRLGVYTEAFF. The CDR3 DNA reads TGTGCCAGTAGGCTAGGGGTTTACACTGAAGCTTTCTTT.

This sequence joins TRBV11-2 and TRBJ2-7; possible D gene TRBD2, 5 bases. The CDR3 contains 16 residues. Germline V gene data show CDR1 as SGHAT and CDR2 as FQNNGV. V was clipped by 2 bases and J by 2 bases, with 16 bases between them. CDR3 bases: TGTGCCAGCAGCTTACTGGGGATAGCGTCTACCTACGAGCAGTACTTC. Translation: CASSLLGIASTYEQYF.

The chain links TRBV30 to TRBJ2-7; TRBD1 might be the D (5 bases). V lost 2 bases to trimming and J lost 3 bases, with 8 bases between them. CDR3 length: 12 residues. Per germline, CDR1 GTSNPN and CDR2 SVGIG (reference sequence). The CDR3 nucleotides are TGTGCCTGGAGTCAGGGCTTCTACGAGCAGTACTTC. It yields the protein CAWSQGFYEQYF.

The CDR3 sequence: CASSFGTSGSYEQYF. CDR3 bases: TGCGCCAGCAGCTTCGGGACTAGCGGCTCCTACGAGCAGTACTTC. The genes are TRBV5-1 and TRBJ2-7, with TRBD2 matching 11 bases. The CDR3 is made up of 15 amino acids. The junction had 1 base not matched to a gene; V was cut back by 2 bases and J by 0 bases. Germline-derived CDR1 and CDR2 are SGHRS and YFSETQ.

The chain employs TRBV30 and TRBJ1-1; 8 bases are shared with TRBD1. Trimming cost V 0 bases and J 4 bases; bases outside gene matches: 4. Per germline, CDR1 GTSNPN and CDR2 SVGIG (reference sequence). The length of the CDR3 is 14 residues. The CDR3 DNA follows: TGTGCCTGGAGTGTACCAGGGGGCGGCACTGAAGCTTTCTTT. Its protein is CAWSVPGGGTEAFF.

This clone has more than one count but fewer than ten. J is TRBJ2-7 and V is TRBV2; 7 nucleotides align to TRBD2. This CDR3 region has 15 residues. The V and J ends lost 2 bases and 7 bases, in that order; junction bases with no gene match: 11. CDR1 is SNHLY, CDR2 FYNNEI, per germline. In DNA form, the CDR3 reads TGTGCCAGCAGTGAAAGGCGGGGAGGGATTTCGGAGCAGTACTTC. This gives the protein CASSERRGGISEQYF. Filled out from reference TRBV2 and TRBJ2-7, the complete variable domain reads EPEVTQTPSHQVTQMGQEVILRCVPISNHLYFYWYRQILGQKVEFLVSFYNNEISEKSEIFDDQFSVERPDGSNFTLKIRSTKLEDSAMYFCASSERRGGISEQYFGPGTRLTVT.

The V gene is TRBV4-3, the J gene TRBJ2-1, with D possibly being TRBD2 (5 bases). V was clipped by 0 bases and J by 0 bases, with 6 bases between them. Per the germline V gene, CDR1 is LGHNA and CDR2 is YSLEER. There are 15 residues in the CDR3. For the CDR3, the DNA is TGCGCCAGCAGCCAAGAAGGGAGCTCCTACAATGAGCAGTTCTTC. As protein: CASSQEGSSYNEQFF.

V and J are TRBV30 and TRBJ2-7; D possibly corresponds to TRBD2 (5 bases). From germline, CDR1 is GTSNPN and CDR2 SVGIG (reference sequence). Trimming cost V 0 bases and J 6 bases, with 18 bases left between them. This CDR3 comprises 15 residues. CDR3 nucleotides: TGTGCCTGGAGTGTACCTACAGAGGGTTGGGTCGAGCAGTACTTC. It translates to CAWSVPTEGWVEQYF.